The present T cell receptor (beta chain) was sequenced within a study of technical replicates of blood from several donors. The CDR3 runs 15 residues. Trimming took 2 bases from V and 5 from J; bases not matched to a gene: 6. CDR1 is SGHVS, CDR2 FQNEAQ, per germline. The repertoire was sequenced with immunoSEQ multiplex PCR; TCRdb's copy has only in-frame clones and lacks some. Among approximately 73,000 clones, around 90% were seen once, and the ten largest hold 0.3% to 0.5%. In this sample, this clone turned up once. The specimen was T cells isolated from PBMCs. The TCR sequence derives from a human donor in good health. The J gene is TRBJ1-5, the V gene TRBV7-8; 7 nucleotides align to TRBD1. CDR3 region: CASSLRGLDDQPQHF. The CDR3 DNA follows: TGTGCCAGCAGCTTAAGGGGGCTCGACGATCAGCCCCAGCATTTT.